This T cell receptor beta chain was obtained from a study of T cell repertoires in cytomegalovirus infection. Points from the study as a whole: The ex vivo response was dominated by HLA-C-restricted CMV-specific TCR beta clonotypes.

Germline V gene lookup returns CDR1 SGHDT and CDR2 YYEEEE. V was clipped by 4 bases and J by 1 base, with 14 bases between them. The CDR3 runs to 15 residues. This clonotype was recorded a few times. The antigen remains unidentified. In TCRdb, the reads were re-called with MiXCR into one record per CDR3 protein. The sample includes just under 550,000 distinct CDR3 sequences, approximately 25% of them seen just once. The sequence derives from a human donor in good health (CMV status not recorded). Some clones in this sample may be carry-over from other donors' samples. The sample was PBMCs. V usage is TRBV5-6 and J usage is TRBJ1-1; the D is unclear. CDR3 region: CASSPAGRKNTEAFF. CDR3 bases: TGTGCCAGCAGCCCTGCGGGAAGGAAGAACACTGAAGCTTTCTTT. Using reference TRBV5-6 and TRBJ1-1 for the parts outside the CDR3, the full variable domain is DAGVTQSPTHLIKTRGQQVTLRCSPKSGHDTVSWYQQALGQGPQFIFQYYEEEERQRGNFPDRFSGHQFPNYSSELNVNALLLGDSALYLCASSPAGRKNTEAFFGQGTRLTVV.